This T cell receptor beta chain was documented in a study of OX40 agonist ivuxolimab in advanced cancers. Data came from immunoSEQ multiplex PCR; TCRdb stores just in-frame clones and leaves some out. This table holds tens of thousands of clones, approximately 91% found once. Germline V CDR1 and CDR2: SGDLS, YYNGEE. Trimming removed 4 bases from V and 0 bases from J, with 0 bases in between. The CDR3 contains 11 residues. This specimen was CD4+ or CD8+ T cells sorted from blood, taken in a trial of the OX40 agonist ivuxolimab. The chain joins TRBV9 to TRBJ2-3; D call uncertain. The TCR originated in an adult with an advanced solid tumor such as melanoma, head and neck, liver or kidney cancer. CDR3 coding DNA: TGTGCCAGCAGCAGCACAGATACGCAGTATTTT. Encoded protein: CASSSTDTQYF.